A selection of T cell receptor beta chains follows, all from one sample in a study of OX40 agonist ivuxolimab in advanced cancers. Assay: immunoSEQ multiplex PCR; the TCRdb copy retains only in-frame clones and omits some. The data contain approximately 100,000 clones, approximately 80% of them singletons. The source was CD4+ or CD8+ T cells sorted from blood, collected in a trial of the OX40 agonist ivuxolimab. The receptor set was obtained from an adult with an advanced solid tumor such as melanoma, head and neck, liver or kidney cancer. The CDR3 runs from the conserved cysteine through the conserved F or W. A D gene is named only where the DNA matches it firmly. Some rows have no size entry. The others give once, few or many, or a class for an expanded clone.

D gene,J gene,clone size,V gene,CDR3 DNA,CDR3 protein
TRBD1,TRBJ1-2,-,TRBV4-1,TGCGCCAGCAGCCAAGGGGGGGACAGGGGTACGGGCTACACCTTC,CASSQGGDRGTGYTF
-,TRBJ2-7,-,TRBV7-8,TGTGCCAGCAGCCCCGGGACGGAAGTCTACGAGCAGTACTTC,CASSPGTEVYEQYF
-,TRBJ1-2,once,TRBV6-5,TGTGCCACCAGGCGGGACGGCTACACCTTC,CATRRDGYTF
-,TRBJ2-5,-,TRBV7-9,TGTGCCAGCAGCTTAACGGTGGAGGAGACCCAGTACTTC,CASSLTVEETQYF
-,TRBJ1-2,-,TRBV18,TGTGCCAGCTCCCCGTCCGGGGGCCCCAACAACTATGGCTACACCTTC,CASSPSGGPNNYGYTF
-,TRBJ2-1,-,TRBV4-1,TGCGCCAGCAGCCAAGAAAATAGGAATGAGCAGTTCTTC,CASSQENRNEQFF
-,TRBJ1-6,-,TRBV7-2,TGTGCCAGCAGCTCCCGGGAAAATAGGAATTCACCCCTCCACTTT,CASSSRENRNSPLHF
-,TRBJ1-3,once,TRBV19,TGTGCCAGTAGTACTCACGGAGGAGGAAACACCATATATTTT,CASSTHGGGNTIYF
TRBD1,TRBJ2-2,-,TRBV5-1,TGCGCCAGCAGCAAGCGATCCTACGGGACAGCCACGAACACCGGGGAGCTGTTTTTT,CASSKRSYGTATNTGELFF
-,TRBJ2-7,-,TRBV2,TGTGCCAGCAGGGTTTACGAGCAGTACTTC,CASRVYEQYF
-,TRBJ1-2,-,TRBV6-6,TGTGCCAGCACCAGGGGTTCGGACTATGGCTACACCTTC,CASTRGSDYGYTF
TRBD1,TRBJ2-7,-,TRBV19,TGTGCCAGTAGTGAGGACAGGGGGTCCACCTACGAGCAGTACTTC,CASSEDRGSTYEQYF
-,TRBJ2-6,-,TRBV19,TGTGCCAGTAATATGGGTAGTGGGGCCAACGTCCTGACTTTC,CASNMGSGANVLTF
-,TRBJ1-5,few,TRBV21-1,TGTGCCAGCAGCAAAGAGAGAGGGGAGGCACCACACCTCACCGGTCAGCCCCAGCATTTT,CASSKERGEAPHLTGQPQHF
-,TRBJ1-3,-,TRBV18,TGTGCCAGCTCACCTAACAGGGTGTCGACTGGAAACACCATATATTTT,CASSPNRVSTGNTIYF
-,TRBJ1-3,-,TRBV6-1,TGTGCCAGCAGTGATCGGCCAGGGGCCTCTGGAAACACCATATATTTT,CASSDRPGASGNTIYF
-,TRBJ2-7,-,TRBV2,TGTGCCAGCACCACACAGGGAAGGAGGAACGAGCAGTACTTC,CASTTQGRRNEQYF
-,TRBJ1-6,once,TRBV27,TGTGCCAGCAGTCTACGGACAGTGGAGCAAGGTTCACCCCTCCACTTT,CASSLRTVEQGSPLHF
-,TRBJ2-2,-,TRBV5-6,TGTGCCAGCAGCTTGGGAAACACCGGGGAGCTGTTTTTT,CASSLGNTGELFF
-,TRBJ2-1,-,TRBV5-4,TGTGCCAGCAGCTTCCCGGAGGACACGTACAATGAGCAGTTCTTC,CASSFPEDTYNEQFF
TRBD2,TRBJ2-6,-,TRBV11-1,TGTGCCAGCAGCTTAGTCCTAGCGGGGGGCTCTGGGGCCAACGTCCTGACTTTC,CASSLVLAGGSGANVLTF
-,TRBJ1-1,-,TRBV4-1,TGCGCCAGCAGCCAAGATGAGGGACCGAACACTGAAGCTTTCTTT,CASSQDEGPNTEAFF
TRBD2,TRBJ2-1,-,TRBV6-5,TGTGCCAGCAGTTACGCCGGACTAGCGAACGAGCAGTTCTTC,CASSYAGLANEQFF
-,TRBJ2-5,-,TRBV7-9,TGTGCCAGCAGCTTAATGGAGGGGAGCCAAGAGACCCAGTACTTC,CASSLMEGSQETQYF
TRBD1,TRBJ1-1,-,TRBV6-4,TGTGCCAGCAGTGACTCCGCTGGACAGGGTAGGGCTTTCTTT,CASSDSAGQGRAFF
TRBD1,TRBJ2-1,-,TRBV18,TGTGCCAGCTCACCCCCCTCGACAGGGGCGCCTTACAATGAGCAGTTCTTC,CASSPPSTGAPYNEQFF
-,TRBJ1-4,many,TRBV27,TGTGCCAGCAGTTTAACATCTCGTCTGACTAATGAAAAACTGTTTTTT,CASSLTSRLTNEKLFF
-,TRBJ2-3,-,TRBV27,TGTGCCAGCAGTTTGGGGGGGCGCAGCACAGATACGCAGTATTTT,CASSLGGRSTDTQYF
-,TRBJ2-7,-,TRBV7-8,TGTGCCAGCAGGTTCACCGCAGGACAGACCTACGAGCAGTACTTC,CASRFTAGQTYEQYF
TRBD2,TRBJ2-3,-,TRBV10-3,TGTGCCATCAGTGAGTCGCGGCCTAGCGGGGGAGGCACAGATACGCAGTATTTT,CAISESRPSGGGTDTQYF
-,TRBJ2-7,-,TRBV9,TGTGCCAGCAGCCCGGGGGCCGGGAACGAGCAGTACTTC,CASSPGAGNEQYF
-,TRBJ1-1,-,TRBV6-4,TGTGCCAGCAGGGCCGGGGAATCCACTGAAGCTTTCTTT,CASRAGESTEAFF
TRBD2,TRBJ2-1,-,TRBV29-1,TGCAGCGTTGCCGGGACTAGCGGCTACAATGAGCAGTTCTTC,CSVAGTSGYNEQFF
-,TRBJ1-2,few,TRBV20-1,TGCAGTTCAAAAACGGGTGGCTACACCTTC,CSSKTGGYTF
-,TRBJ2-5,-,TRBV5-4,TGTGCCAGCAGCTTGGACTTGGGACAAGAGACCCAGTACTTC,CASSLDLGQETQYF
TRBD2,TRBJ2-5,-,TRBV10-1,TGCGCCAGCAGTGAGTCGACGGGAGGGGGAGAGACCCAGTACTTC,CASSESTGGGETQYF
-,TRBJ2-5,-,TRBV19,TGTGCCAGTAGTATATGGCAGTCCCAAGAGACCCAGTACTTC,CASSIWQSQETQYF
-,TRBJ2-4,-,TRBV21-1,TGTGCCAGCAGCAACTGCACGGGGAAGGATCACATTCAGTACTTC,CASSNCTGKDHIQYF
-,TRBJ1-3,-,TRBV6-6,TGTGCCAGCAGTCTCAACACCATATATTTT,CASSLNTIYF
TRBD1,TRBJ2-2,-,TRBV5-1,TGCGCCAGCAGCTCGGACAGGGGTGGCTCCGGGGAGCTGTTTTTT,CASSSDRGGSGELFF